What follows are 26 T cell receptor beta chains derived from one specimen sequenced in a study of T cells in localized non-small cell lung cancer. Assay: immunoSEQ multiplex PCR; the TCRdb copy retains only in-frame clones and omits some. Among 12,000 or so clones listed, more than 70% were seen once. Specimen: peripheral blood, collected before any cancer treatment. Every receptor here comes from a male donor older than 55 with stage I lung adenocarcinoma.

The chain joins TRBV5-1 to TRBJ2-7; 8 positions match TRBD1. The CDR3 sequence is 15 residues long. CDR1 SGHRS and CDR2 YFSETQ come from the germline V gene. Trimming at V came to 5 bases and at J to 2 bases, leaving 9 bases not matched to a gene. The CDR3 region has the DNA TGCGCCAGCAGTTCTACCTGGACAGGGCCCTACGAGCAGTACTTC. Its translation: CASSSTWTGPYEQYF.

The chain combines TRBV7-2 with TRBJ2-7; tentatively, D is TRBD1 or TRBD2 (6 bases each). The CDR3 sequence is 16 residues long. The germline gives CDR1 SGHTA, CDR2 FQGNSA. Trimming shortened V by 5 bases and J by 4 bases, and 21 bases separated the two germline ends. Written as DNA, the CDR3 is TGTGCCAGCAGCCCGGGGGCGGAGGTAGCGGATTACGAGCAGTACTTC. This translates into CASSPGAEVADYEQYF.

This chain connects TRBV29-1 to TRBJ2-3; D is ambiguous. This CDR3 has 13 amino acids. The germline V and J ends were trimmed by 4 bases and 2 bases, with 10 bases remaining between them. CDR1 and CDR2 from the germline V gene are SQVTM and ANQGSEA. The CDR3 sequence: CSVATFYTDTQYF. The CDR3 DNA reads TGCAGCGTTGCTACCTTTTACACAGATACGCAGTATTTT.

The chain couples TRBV30 to TRBJ1-2, with D perhaps TRBD1 (5 bases). The CDR3 is 11 amino acids. V lost 2 bases to trimming and J lost 9 bases, with 10 bases between them. Per the germline V gene, CDR1 is GTSNPN and CDR2 is SVGIG (reference sequence). The CDR3 nucleotides are TGTGCCTGGAGTTCTGGGGCCAGCTACACCTTC. This sequence encodes CAWSSGASYTF.

A few counts support this clone. This rearrangement joins TRBV6-1 to TRBJ1-1; tentatively, D is TRBD1 (6 bases). Germline V gene lookup returns CDR1 MNHNS and CDR2 SASEGT. The CDR3 extends over 14 amino acids. Deletions cut 5 bases from V and 5 bases from J, with 15 bases between. CDR3 sequence reads: CASSRTAVLTEAFF. CDR3 nucleotide sequence: TGTGCCAGCAGTAGGACAGCAGTACTGACTGAAGCTTTCTTT.

The gene calls are TRBV18 and TRBJ2-3, with 7 positions matching TRBD2. Trimming at V came to 3 bases and at J to 4 bases, leaving 4 bases not matched to a gene. CDR1 and CDR2 (germline): KGHSH, LQKENI. The CDR3 contains 14 residues. CDR3 bases: TGTGCCAGCTCACCCCCTAGCGGTGCAGATACGCAGTATTTT. Translation gives CASSPPSGADTQYF.

The V gene is TRBV9, the J gene TRBJ2-1; D may be TRBD1 (5 bases). V was clipped by 0 bases and J by 8 bases, with 12 bases between them. This CDR3 is built from 14 residues. Germline CDR1 and CDR2: SGDLS and YYNGEE. The CDR3 DNA follows: TGTGCCAGCAGCGTAGACGTGCCCAGGGATGAGCAGTTCTTC. It codes for CASSVDVPRDEQFF. Full variable domain (outside the CDR3, taken from reference TRBV9 and TRBJ2-1): DSGVTQTPKHLITATGQRVTLRCSPRSGDLSVYWYQQSLDQGLQFLIQYYNGEERAKGNILERFSAQQFPDLHSELNLSSLELGDSALYFCASSVDVPRDEQFFGPGTRLTVL.

This sequence joins TRBV11-2 and TRBJ2-1; TRBD2 is a possible D gene (5 bases). Per germline, CDR1 SGHAT and CDR2 FQNNGV. The V end was cut by 0 bases, the J end by 0 bases, with 12 bases between. This CDR3 comprises 17 residues. Written as DNA, the CDR3 is TGTGCCAGCAGCTTAGATAGCTGGGCGGGCTCCTACAATGAGCAGTTCTTC. Amino acids: CASSLDSWAGSYNEQFF. Based on the CDR3 plus reference TRBV11-2 and TRBJ2-1, the full variable domain is EAGVAQSPRYKIIEKRQSVAFWCNPISGHATLYWYQQILGQGPKLLIQFQNNGVVDDSQLPKDRFSAERLKGVDSTLKIQPAKLEDSAVYLCASSLDSWAGSYNEQFFGPGTRLTVL.

V gene TRBV5-1 combines with J gene TRBJ1-4, with D possibly matching TRBD1 (5 bases). The V and J ends lost 6 bases and 8 bases respectively, with 14 bases between them. From germline, CDR1 is SGHRS and CDR2 YFSETQ. CDR3 length: 13 amino acids. The CDR3 DNA reads TGCGCCAGCAAAACTGGGACGGGAGAAAAACTGTTTTTT. Protein sequence: CASKTGTGEKLFF. Filled out from reference TRBV5-1 and TRBJ1-4, the complete variable domain reads KAGVTQTPRYLIKTRGQQVTLSCSPISGHRSVSWYQQTPGQGLQFLFEYFSETQRNKGNFPGRFSGRQFSNSRSEMNVSTLELGDSALYLCASKTGTGEKLFFGSGTQLSVL.

This chain links TRBV28 with TRBJ2-2; TRBD1 aligns across 8 bases. The CDR3 is 15 amino acids. The trim removed 3 bases at V and 7 bases at J, leaving 7 bases unmatched. Germline loops: CDR1 MDHEN, CDR2 SYDVKM. The CDR3 spells CASSFHRGYYGELFF. In DNA form, the CDR3 reads TGTGCCAGCAGTTTTCACAGGGGGTATTACGGGGAGCTGTTTTTT.

The chain employs TRBV6-6 and TRBJ2-1, with TRBD1 matching 7 bases. V shed 5 bases and J 2 bases; nucleotides not matched to a gene: 0. The CDR3 has 13 residues. The germline V gene encodes CDR1 MNHNY and CDR2 SVGAGI (reference sequence). The CDR3 is CASSGTAYNEQFF. The DNA for the CDR3 is TGTGCCAGCAGTGGGACAGCCTACAATGAGCAGTTCTTC.

The chain links TRBV6-5 to TRBJ2-2; 8 bases fit TRBD2. CDR3 length equals 15 residues. Trimming cost V 7 bases and J 4 bases; bases outside gene matches: 8. CDR1 is MNHEY, CDR2 SVGAGI, per germline. The CDR3 reads CASISGGATTGELFF. In DNA form, the CDR3 reads TGTGCCAGCATTTCCGGGGGGGCGACCACCGGGGAGCTGTTTTTT.

The J gene is TRBJ2-1, the V gene TRBV28; 10 nucleotides match TRBD1. The CDR3 consists of 17 residues. In germline, CDR1 is MDHEN, CDR2 SYDVKM. Germline trimming cut 8 bases from V and 1 base from J; bases unmatched to any gene: 11. The CDR3 loop reads CASRDRGVGGSYNEQFF. The CDR3 region has the DNA TGTGCCAGCCGGGACAGGGGAGTTGGTGGGTCCTACAATGAGCAGTTCTTC. The full variable domain, its missing parts supplied by reference TRBV28 and TRBJ2-1, is DVKVTQSSRYLVKRTGEKVFLECVQDMDHENMFWYRQDPGLGLRLIYFSYDVKMKEKGDIPEGYSVSREKKERFSLILESASTNQTSMYLCASRDRGVGGSYNEQFFGPGTRLTVL.

CDR3 coding DNA: TGTGCCAGCAGCTTGGGGAGACAGGGCTTAAATGGCTACACCTTC. Translating gives CASSLGRQGLNGYTF. The chain carries TRBV7-2 and TRBJ1-2; the match to TRBD1 covers 7 bases. Germline CDR1 reads SGHTA; CDR2 reads FQGNSA. V lost 3 bases, J lost 6 bases, and 10 bases stayed unmatched. The CDR3 length is 15 residues.

This clone was picked up a small number of times. The V and J genes are TRBV6-6 and TRBJ1-2; tentative D call: TRBD1 (5 bases). V was pared by 2 bases and J by 8 bases, with 15 bases between. The CDR3 has 14 residues. Germline V gene data show CDR1 as MNHNY and CDR2 as SVGAGI (reference sequence). The CDR3 sequence is CASSYPPGRDGYTF. In nucleotides, the CDR3 is TGTGCCAGCAGTTACCCGCCCGGGAGGGACGGCTACACCTTC.

The J gene is TRBJ1-5, the V gene TRBV6-1, with 8 bases aligning to TRBD1. CDR1 is MNHNS and CDR2 is SASEGT in the germline V gene. The CDR3 extends over 15 amino acids. J lost 4 bases, V lost 8 bases, and 10 bases had no gene match. The CDR3 sequence: CASFGGTGRNQPQHF. The CDR3 region has the DNA TGTGCCAGCTTTGGCGGGACAGGTCGGAATCAGCCCCAGCATTTT.

The chain uses TRBV4-2 and TRBJ2-2; D not resolved. Between the trimmed V and J ends, which lost 0 bases and 6 bases, there was a span of 5 bases. This CDR3 has 13 amino acids. Germline CDR1 is LGHNA and CDR2 is YNFKEQ. In nucleotides, the CDR3 is TGTGCCAGCAGCCAAGATGGGGCCGGGGAGCTGTTTTTT. Protein product: CASSQDGAGELFF.

The chain recombines TRBV7-2 with TRBJ2-7; the D is unclear. The CDR3 loop spans 11 amino acids. Germline CDR1 reads SGHTA; CDR2 reads FQGNSA. Trimming removed 1 base at V and 5 bases at J, with 3 bases between. The CDR3 here is CASSLVDEQYF. DNA for the CDR3: TGTGCCAGCAGCTTAGTCGACGAGCAGTACTTC.

The V call is TRBV30, the J call TRBJ2-7, with a possible D match to TRBD2 (7 bases). Trimming cost V 0 bases and J 1 base, with 10 bases left between them. CDR1 is GTSNPN and CDR2 is SVGIG in the germline V gene (reference sequence). The CDR3 length is 14 residues. The CDR3: CAWSVGGVSYEQYF. Written as DNA, the CDR3 is TGTGCCTGGAGTGTAGGGGGGGTTTCCTACGAGCAGTACTTC.

This clone was counted once. The chain is built from TRBV18 and TRBJ2-7; TRBD2 agrees at 8 bases. V trimming: 0 bases; J trimming: 3 bases; junction bases outside the gene matches: 7. This CDR3 is built from 16 residues. The germline V gene has CDR1 KGHSH and CDR2 LQKENI. Here the CDR3 DNA reads TGTGCCAGCTCACCACCGGGGGGAGCGGGAGTCTACGAGCAGTACTTC. Translation gives CASSPPGGAGVYEQYF.

In nucleotides, the CDR3 is TGTGCCAGCAGGCTAGGGACCTATAGCACAGATACGCAGTATTTT. As protein: CASRLGTYSTDTQYF. This chain uses TRBV7-8 with TRBJ2-3; either TRBD1 or TRBD2 may supply D (5 bases each). Germline V gives CDR1 SGHVS, CDR2 FQNEAQ. Trimming took off 6 bases at V and 0 bases at J, with 13 bases between the two ends. The CDR3 is 15 amino acids.

This chain links TRBV5-1 with TRBJ1-4, with TRBD1 identical over 7 bases. V trimming: 0 bases; J trimming: 1 base; junction bases outside the gene matches: 0. CDR1 SGHRS and CDR2 YFSETQ come from the germline V gene. This CDR3 comprises 15 residues. CDR3 nucleotide sequence: TGCGCCAGCAGCTTGGGGACAGGAACTAATGAAAAACTGTTTTTT. This gives the protein CASSLGTGTNEKLFF.

V is TRBV28 and J is TRBJ2-2; TRBD1 matches at 9 bases. Germline lookup yields CDR1 MDHEN and CDR2 SYDVKM. The CDR3 sequence is 15 residues long. V shed 6 bases and J 7 bases; nucleotides not matched to a gene: 9. The CDR3 loop is CASSLTGGASGELFF. As DNA, the CDR3 is TGTGCCAGCAGCCTAACAGGGGGCGCAAGCGGGGAGCTGTTTTTT.

The J gene is TRBJ2-2, the V gene TRBV10-3; D possibly uses TRBD1 or TRBD2 (5 bases each). The CDR3 sequence is 17 residues long. Trimming removed 6 bases at V and 1 base at J, with 18 bases between. Germline V gene data show CDR1 as ENHRY and CDR2 as SYGVKD. This CDR3 reads CAISLRKGTENTGELFF. CDR3 coding DNA: TGTGCCATCAGCCTACGAAAAGGGACGGAGAACACCGGGGAGCTGTTTTTT.

The genes are TRBV28 and TRBJ2-1, with unresolved D. The CDR3 has 13 amino acids. The germline CDR1 and CDR2 sequences are MDHEN and SYDVKM. V was cut by 7 bases and J by 0 bases, with 7 bases left in between. The CDR3, as DNA: TGTGCCAGCAAGGGTAGCTCCTACAATGAGCAGTTCTTC. Translation: CASKGSSYNEQFF.

The gene calls are TRBV18 and TRBJ1-1, with TRBD1 matching over 8 bases. This CDR3 has 14 residues. V dropped 4 bases and J dropped 4; count of bases not matched to a gene: 5. Per the germline V gene, CDR1 is KGHSH and CDR2 is LQKENI. This chain's CDR3 is CASSRGQGPTEAFF. The CDR3 coding sequence is TGTGCCAGCTCACGTGGACAGGGACCCACTGAAGCTTTCTTT.